The TCR beta chain under discussion was sequenced for a study of graft-versus-host responses after intestinal transplantation. On the study more broadly: Among the recipients, transplants were multivisceral, liver-intestinal, or isolated intestinal. All of the recipients had induction that used anti-thymocyte globulin, then tacrolimus and steroids for approximately 3 years. Overall study findings and caveats: Researchers found GvH clones in recipient marrow, and some showed up first in ileum or blood. Within the allografts of patients who had graft-donor T cell macrochimerism, graft-versus-host to host-versus-graft clonal ratios were high.

Using immunoSEQ multiplex PCR, the repertoire was profiled, and TCRdb retains in-frame clones only, with some absent. The sample records some 44,000 clones, about 95% being singletons. The germline V gene has CDR1 ENHRY and CDR2 SYGVKD. V trimming: 4 bases; J trimming: 1 base; junction bases outside the gene matches: 6. This CDR3 contains 17 residues. In this sample, this clone turned up once. Its antigen is unknown. The TCR originated in a human patient who received an intestinal transplant, so some T cells may come from the graft donor. The chain combines TRBV10-3 with TRBJ2-3, with TRBD2 matching over 12 bases. Sequenced here: PBMCs, sampled approximately 350 days after intestinal transplant. CDR3 sequence (DNA): TGTGCCATCAGTGGCCGGGGACTAGCGGGTCGCACAGATACGCAGTATTTT. It encodes CAISGRGLAGRTDTQYF.